This TCR beta chain was captured in a study of blood T cell repertoires in COVID-19. Across the study: From the United States, Italy and Spain came samples of acute and convalescent COVID-19. Sources were T cells, B-cell-depleted T cells, or PBMCs; the material itself was cDNA or gDNA.

V was cut by 4 bases and J by 4 bases, with 14 bases left in between. CDR3 length equals 15 residues. CDR1 LNHDA and CDR2 SQIVND come from the germline V gene (reference sequence). Per the authors' pipeline: Reference gene primer amplification gave nucleated cell count estimates. TCRdb's copy holds only in-frame clones and misses some; the assay was immunoSEQ multiplex PCR. That table furnishes V, J and clone size, whereas the DNA furnished D and trimming. The table includes about 190,000 clones, 70% to 90% detected once. Sequencing was performed on peripheral blood. The sequence derives from a woman aged 25 to 45 with active or convalescent COVID-19. V is TRBV19 and J is TRBJ2-1, with D perhaps matching TRBD2 (6 bases). CDR3 sequence: CASSRVGGDYNEQFF. The CDR3, as DNA: TGTGCCAGTAGTAGGGTCGGGGGAGATTACAATGAGCAGTTCTTC.